This T cell receptor (beta chain) was identified in a study of T cells after yellow fever vaccination. The overall study: Each low-cell-number fraction was prepared by means of SMART-Seq v4 Ultra Low Input. General study findings and limits: Clonotypes shared by both compartments, CD4 and CD8, made up a small share. Most primary-vaccination clones reappeared after the booster (more than 95% CD4, 75% to 90% CD8).

This clonotype was detected only a few times. What it binds is unknown. CDR3 length: 13 residues. In germline, CDR1 is SEHNR, CDR2 FQNEAQ (reference sequence). Trimming left V 5 bases short and J 4 bases short, with 11 bases between. A universal primer site and UMIs were added as TCR cDNA was made by 5'RACE template switching. TCRdb reanalysed the 5' RACE reads using MiXCR and keeps one entry per CDR3 protein. The sample contains roughly 170,000 distinct CDR3 sequences, approximately 6.2% of which appear only once. The J gene is TRBJ1-2, the V gene TRBV7-9, with D maybe TRBD1 (5 bases). Sequences were derived from CD4+ T cells sorted from PBMCs, sampled on the day of the first yellow fever vaccination. The source of this sequence is a man aged 18 to 30 who received the YFV17D yellow fever vaccine. The CDR3 DNA follows: TGTGCCAGCAGCGCAGGGACTGGCTATGGCTACACCTTC. Its protein product is CASSAGTGYGYTF. Supplemented by reference TRBV7-9 and TRBJ1-2, the full variable domain reads DTGVSQNPRHKITKRGQNVTFRCDPISEHNRLYWYRQTLGQGPEFLTYFQNEAQLEKSRLLSDRFSAERPKGSFSTLEIQRTEQGDSAMYLCASSAGTGYGYTFGSGTRLTVV.